This T cell receptor (beta chain) was captured by sequencing in a study of blood T cells in healthy people across ages. Each donor was a healthy Caucasian individual from Russia, aged roughly 6 to 100. With a J-beta primer mix and a sample-barcoded 5' primer, a second PCR ran roughly 6 to 12 cycles. TCRdb re-called the 5' RACE reads with MiXCR, one entry per CDR3 protein. The sample holds about 780,000 distinct CDR3 sequences, roughly 26% seen once. The same sample was also used in a study of T cells of mothers and their children.

The receptor comes from a boy younger than 18 in good health. The sample taken for sequencing was blood.

CDR3 bases: TGTGCCAGCAGCCCAATACCGGGACAGCAAGAGACCCAGTACTTC. Residues: CASSPIPGQQETQYF. J is TRBJ2-5 and V is TRBV2, with 7 bases that match TRBD1. Trimming took 6 bases from V and 2 from J; bases not matched to a gene: 9. CDR1 is SNHLY, CDR2 FYNNEI, per germline. This CDR3 has 15 amino acids.